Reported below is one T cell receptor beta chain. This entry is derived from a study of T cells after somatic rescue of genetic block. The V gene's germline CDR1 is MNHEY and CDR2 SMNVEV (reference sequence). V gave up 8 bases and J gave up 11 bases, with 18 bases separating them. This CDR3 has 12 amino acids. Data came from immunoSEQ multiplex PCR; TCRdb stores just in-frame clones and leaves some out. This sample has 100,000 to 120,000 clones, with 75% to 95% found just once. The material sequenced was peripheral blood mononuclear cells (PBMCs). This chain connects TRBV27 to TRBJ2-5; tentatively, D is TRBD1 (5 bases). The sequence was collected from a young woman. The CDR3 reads CASALPRGKQYF. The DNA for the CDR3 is TGTGCCAGCGCACTTCCTAGGGGCAAGCAGTACTTC.